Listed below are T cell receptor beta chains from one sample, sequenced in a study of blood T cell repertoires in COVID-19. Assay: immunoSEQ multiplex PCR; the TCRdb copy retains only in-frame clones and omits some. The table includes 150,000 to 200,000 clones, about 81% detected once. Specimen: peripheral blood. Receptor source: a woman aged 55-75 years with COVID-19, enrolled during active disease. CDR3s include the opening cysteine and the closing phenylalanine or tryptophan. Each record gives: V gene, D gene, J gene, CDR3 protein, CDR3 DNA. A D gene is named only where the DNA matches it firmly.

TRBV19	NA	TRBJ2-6	CASTAFAPPNKGANVLTF	TGTGCCAGTACCGCGTTTGCCCCACCGAATAAGGGGGCCAACGTCCTGACTTTC
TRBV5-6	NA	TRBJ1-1	CASSLATGFGAFF	TGTGCCAGCAGCTTGGCCACCGGATTCGGGGCTTTCTTT
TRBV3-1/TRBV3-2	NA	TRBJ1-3	CASSQGWTGNTIYF	TGTGCCAGCAGCCAAGGGTGGACAGGAAACACCATATATTTT
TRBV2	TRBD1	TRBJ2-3	CASRPERGPTDTQYF	TGTGCCAGCAGGCCGGAGAGGGGGCCCACAGATACGCAGTATTTT
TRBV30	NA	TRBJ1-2	CAWSQTPLANYGYTF	TGTGCCTGGAGTCAGACCCCCCTAGCTAACTATGGCTACACCTTC
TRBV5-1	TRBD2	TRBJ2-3	CASSRETSGRAGRTDTQYF	TGCGCCAGCAGTCGAGAGACTAGCGGGAGAGCCGGGCGGACAGATACGCAGTATTTT
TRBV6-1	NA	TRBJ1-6	CASSVLNIGGNSPLHF	TGTGCCAGCAGTGTATTGAATATAGGGGGAAATTCACCCCTCCACTTT
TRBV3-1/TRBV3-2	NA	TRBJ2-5	CASSYRLEGVVETQYF	TGTGCCAGCAGCTATCGACTAGAAGGGGTTGTGGAGACCCAGTACTTC
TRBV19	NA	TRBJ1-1	CASSGGRQRMNTEAFF	TGTGCCAGTAGTGGGGGCCGACAGAGAATGAACACTGAAGCTTTCTTT
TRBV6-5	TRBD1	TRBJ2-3	CASSYDGRGLSDTQYF	TGTGCCAGCAGTTACGACGGCAGGGGGCTGTCAGATACGCAGTATTTT
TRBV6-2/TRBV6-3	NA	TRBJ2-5	CASSNLEGAETQYF	TGTGCCAGCAGCAATCTAGAAGGTGCAGAGACCCAGTACTTC